What follows describes a single T cell receptor (beta chain). Its antigen is undetermined. The sample is drawn from a study of persistence of HIV-infected CD4 T cells. Study information: Donors were ART-treated; their CMV- and Gag-responding CD4+ T cells were isolated.

Lysates of CMV-infected fibroblasts at around 9.9 ug/mL stimulated these cells. CD40L/CD69 double-negative CD45RO-high memory CD4+ T cells were collected. Adults with HIV-1 started suppressive ART while chronically infected. CD4+ T cell counts exceeded 400 cells/uL; CMV serology was positive. CD8+ T cells were removed from PBMCs prior to stimulation. The immunoSEQ assay was version 4, run in survey mode. TCRdb's table, derived via immunoSEQ multiplex PCR, lists solely in-frame clones and lacks some. Among about 40,000 clones listed, around 80% were seen once. The germline CDR1 and CDR2 sequences are MNHEY and SMNVEV (reference sequence). The CDR3 has 15 residues. V lost 6 bases and J lost 8, with 22 bases in between.

The chain carries TRBV27 and TRBJ1-2; D call uncertain. The sequence was collected from an adult man with HIV who was CMV-seropositive. The sequenced sample was CD4+ T cells sorted from PBMCs after approximately 20-hour stimulation, obtained from a patient who received antiretroviral therapy. CDR3 residues: CASRLDGRGPAGYTF. The CDR3, as DNA: TGTGCCAGCAGGCTCGACGGACGCGGGCCGGCGGGCTACACCTTC.